This passage covers 15 T cell receptor beta chains from one sample sequenced in a study of blood T cell repertoires in COVID-19. Measured with immunoSEQ multiplex PCR; TCRdb has only the in-frame clones, and not every one. The sample includes around 300,000 clones, about nine tenths of them seen just once. Source material: peripheral blood. Receptor source: a man aged 50-59 years with active or convalescent COVID-19.

The gene calls are TRBV5-1 and TRBJ2-1; 7 positions match TRBD1. CDR1 SGHRS and CDR2 YFSETQ come from the germline V gene. The V segment lost 4 bases and the J segment 8 bases; nucleotides outside the gene matches: 6. The CDR3 covers 13 residues. The CDR3 DNA is TGCGCCAGCAGCCTACAGGGGTCGGATGAGCAGTTCTTC. Residues: CASSLQGSDEQFF.

The chain couples TRBV7-9 to TRBJ2-3; no clear D gene. V shed 10 bases and J shed 4 bases, with 12 bases lying between them. Germline loops: CDR1 SEHNR, CDR2 FQNEAQ (reference sequence). CDR3 length equals 12 residues. The CDR3 protein is CATRRVADTQYF. For the CDR3, the DNA is TGTGCCACTCGCCGGGTGGCAGATACGCAGTATTTT.

Details on this clone: This sample also contains other DNA sequences that code for the same CDR3. CDR3 loop: CASSFGTGYTEAFF. The CDR3, as DNA: TGTGCCAGCAGCTTCGGGACAGGGTACACTGAAGCTTTCTTT. The chain joins TRBV7-9 to TRBJ1-1; 9 bases fit TRBD1. Germline CDR1 and CDR2: SEHNR and FQNEAQ (reference sequence). V was clipped by 3 bases and J by 3 bases; unmatched bases: 2. The CDR3 spans 14 residues.

J is TRBJ2-1 and V is TRBV4-3; TRBD1 might be the D (5 bases). The CDR3 extends over 18 amino acids. CDR1 is LGHNA and CDR2 is YSLEER in the germline V gene. The V and J ends lost 4 bases and 1 base respectively, with 20 bases between them. CDR3 nucleotides: TGCGCCAGCAGCCCCCAGCCAAGCCAGGGCCAGTCCTACAATGAGCAGTTCTTC. Its translation: CASSPQPSQGQSYNEQFF.

The chain links TRBV6-2 or TRBV6-3 to TRBJ2-3; D might be TRBD1 (7 bases). This CDR3 spans 15 amino acids. The germline gives CDR1 MNHEY, CDR2 SVGEGT. Trimming cost V 5 bases and J 1 base, with 13 bases left between them. The CDR3: CASSLLRGGTDTQYF. The CDR3 DNA reads TGTGCCAGCAGTCTCCTCAGGGGGGGCACAGATACGCAGTATTTT.

The J gene is TRBJ2-7, the V gene TRBV3-1 (or the pseudogene TRBV3-2); TRBD2 matches at 10 bases. The CDR3 length is 15 residues. Germline V gene data show CDR1 as LGHDT and CDR2 as YNNKEL (reference sequence). Trimming at V came to 5 bases and at J to 4 bases, leaving 8 bases not matched to a gene. The CDR3, as DNA: TGTGCCAGCAGCAGCGCTAGCGGGAGTCTATACGAGCAGTACTTC. It encodes CASSSASGSLYEQYF.

The gene calls are TRBV7-2 and TRBJ2-1, with TRBD2 identical over 13 bases. Germline-derived CDR1 and CDR2 are SGHTA and FQGNSA. This CDR3 comprises 15 residues. V shed 5 bases and J 11 bases; nucleotides not matched to a gene: 9. The CDR3 nucleotides are TGTGCCAGCAGCCCCGGGACTAGCGGGGTGGGTCAGCAGTTCTTC. Amino acid sequence: CASSPGTSGVGQQFF.

CDR3 region: CASSSQGTGALEQYF. For the CDR3, the DNA is TGTGCCAGCAGTTCTCAAGGGACAGGGGCCCTCGAGCAGTACTTC. This chain uses TRBV28 with TRBJ2-7; 10 nucleotides align to TRBD1. V trimming: 4 bases; J trimming: 6 bases; junction bases outside the gene matches: 9. This CDR3 region has 15 residues. The V gene's germline CDR1 is MDHEN and CDR2 SYDVKM.

J is TRBJ2-2 and V is TRBV6-6; 14 bases match TRBD2. Trimming at V came to 5 bases and at J to 5 bases, leaving 7 bases not matched to a gene. The CDR3 runs 17 residues. CDR1 MNHNY and CDR2 SVGAGI come from the germline V gene (reference sequence). The CDR3 is CASSRLTSGRDTGELFF. As DNA, the CDR3 is TGTGCCAGCAGTCGCTTGACTAGCGGGAGGGATACCGGGGAGCTGTTTTTT.

The chain combines TRBV18 with TRBJ1-2, with a weak D call TRBD1 (6 bases). CDR3 length equals 16 residues. CDR1 KGHSH and CDR2 LQKENI come from the germline V gene. V was trimmed by 3 bases and J by 0 bases, leaving 14 bases between them. CDR3: CASSPQGQLANYGYTF. CDR3 nucleotides: TGTGCCAGCTCACCCCAAGGACAGTTAGCTAACTATGGCTACACCTTC.

This chain uses TRBV13 with TRBJ2-1; the D gene is possibly TRBD2 (6 bases). Between the trimmed V and J ends, which lost 0 bases and 9 bases, there was a span of 12 bases. The CDR3 is made up of 14 amino acids. Germline CDR1 is PRHDT and CDR2 is FYEKMQ (reference sequence). As DNA, the CDR3 is TGTGCCAGCAGCTTAGGGGCGTTCGGGAGTGAGCAGTTCTTC. Translation gives CASSLGAFGSEQFF.

This clone was recorded only once. The rearrangement links TRBV6-2 or TRBV6-3 to TRBJ1-2; unclear D gene. The CDR3 length is 13 residues. The germline V and J ends were trimmed by 4 bases and 3 bases, with 9 bases remaining between them. Looked up from germline, CDR1 is MNHEY and CDR2 is SVGEGT. DNA for the CDR3: TGTGCCAGCAGTTCCCATACGGACTATGGCTACACCTTC. This gives the protein CASSSHTDYGYTF.

The chain links TRBV2 to TRBJ1-2, with D perhaps TRBD1 (6 bases). From germline, CDR1 is SNHLY and CDR2 FYNNEI. V shed 10 bases and J shed 5 bases, with 17 bases lying between them. The CDR3 sequence is 13 residues long. The CDR3 sequence is CANPPTGQYGYTF. CDR3 sequence (DNA): TGTGCCAACCCCCCGACAGGCCAATATGGCTACACCTTC.

The V gene is TRBV5-1, the J gene TRBJ1-6; possible D gene TRBD1, 5 bases. Trimming took off 0 bases at V and 10 bases at J, with 17 bases between the two ends. CDR1 and CDR2 (germline): SGHRS, YFSETQ. CDR3 size: 16 residues. The CDR3, as DNA: TGCGCCAGCAGCTTGGAATCAGGGAGGTTGGGATCACCCCTCCACTTT. This sequence encodes CASSLESGRLGSPLHF.

CDR3 nucleotide sequence: TGTGCCAGCAGCTTAGGAGCGGGCGTTCAAGAGACCCAGTACTTC. Amino acid sequence: CASSLGAGVQETQYF. This chain joins TRBV5-6 and TRBJ2-5; a possible D gene is TRBD2 (6 bases). CDR1 and CDR2 (germline): SGHDT, YYEEEE. The V end lost 2 bases, the J end lost 2 bases, and 13 bases lay between the germline ends. The CDR3 consists of 15 residues.